The rows below give T cell receptor beta chains drawn from one sample of a study of T cell responses to AZD1222 COVID-19 vaccine. Measured with immunoSEQ multiplex PCR; TCRdb has only the in-frame clones, and not every one. The sample lists 130,000 or so clones; roughly 94% were seen once. Here the sequenced sample was peripheral blood, taken on day 0 of AZD1222 vaccination. The receptor set was obtained from an adult in good health. CDR3s include the opening cysteine and the closing phenylalanine or tryptophan. Fields, in order: D gene, J gene, clone size, V gene, CDR3 DNA, CDR3 protein. The D gene is left open where the match is weak. Only some rows state a clone size, as once, few, many or a class for expanded clones.

D gene: -
J gene: TRBJ1-5
clone size: -
V gene: TRBV19
CDR3 DNA: TGTGCCAGTAGCCCTAGATGCAATCAGCCCCAGCATTTT
CDR3 protein: CASSPRCNQPQHF

D gene: -
J gene: TRBJ1-1
clone size: -
V gene: TRBV29-1
CDR3 DNA: TGCAGCGTTGGGTCAGGGGACCGGAACTTT
CDR3 protein: CSVGSGDRNF

D gene: -
J gene: TRBJ2-6
clone size: -
V gene: TRBV27
CDR3 DNA: TGTGCCAGCAGTTTTGGGGGGACCTCTGGGGCCAACGTCCTGACTTTC
CDR3 protein: CASSFGGTSGANVLTF

D gene: -
J gene: TRBJ2-5
clone size: -
V gene: TRBV2
CDR3 DNA: TGTGCCAGCCAGAATCCCGGCACCCAGTACTTC
CDR3 protein: CASQNPGTQYF

D gene: -
J gene: TRBJ1-1
clone size: -
V gene: TRBV28
CDR3 DNA: TGTGCCAGCACCGGAACTATGAACACTGAAGCTTTCTTT
CDR3 protein: CASTGTMNTEAFF

D gene: -
J gene: TRBJ1-4
clone size: -
V gene: TRBV7-2
CDR3 DNA: TGTGCCAGCAGCTTAAATCCAGGCCCCACCGAAAAACTGTTTTTT
CDR3 protein: CASSLNPGPTEKLFF

D gene: -
J gene: TRBJ1-1
clone size: once
V gene: TRBV10-1
CDR3 DNA: TGCGCCAGCAGTGAACGTCAGACAAACCCAAACACTGAAGCTTTCTTT
CDR3 protein: CASSERQTNPNTEAFF

D gene: -
J gene: TRBJ2-7
clone size: once
V gene: TRBV27
CDR3 DNA: TGTGCCAGCAGTTTATTAATCGGCGGCGGCCGACCCCACGAGCAGTACTTC
CDR3 protein: CASSLLIGGGRPHEQYF

D gene: -
J gene: TRBJ1-3
clone size: -
V gene: TRBV5-1
CDR3 DNA: TGCGCCAGCAGACAAGACAGGCGCTCTGGAAACACCATATATTTT
CDR3 protein: CASRQDRRSGNTIYF

D gene: -
J gene: TRBJ2-2
clone size: -
V gene: TRBV18
CDR3 DNA: TGTGCCAGCTCACCACCGACTACCGGGGAGCTGTTTTTT
CDR3 protein: CASSPPTTGELFF

D gene: -
J gene: TRBJ2-1
clone size: once
V gene: TRBV11-2
CDR3 DNA: TGTGCCAGCGGTCAGGGAATTGCCTACAATGAGCAGTTCTTC
CDR3 protein: CASGQGIAYNEQFF

D gene: -
J gene: TRBJ1-1
clone size: -
V gene: TRBV7-2
CDR3 DNA: TGTGCCAGCAGCTTAAATCAGAACACTGAAGCTTTCTTT
CDR3 protein: CASSLNQNTEAFF

D gene: -
J gene: TRBJ1-1
clone size: -
V gene: TRBV12-3/TRBV12-4
CDR3 DNA: TGTGCCAGCAGTTTGGCTTGGGGGACTGAAGCTTTCTTT
CDR3 protein: CASSLAWGTEAFF

D gene: TRBD1
J gene: TRBJ1-5
clone size: -
V gene: TRBV10-1
CDR3 DNA: TGCGCCAGCAGTGAAAAGGGGGCCGGTCAGCCCCAGCATTTT
CDR3 protein: CASSEKGAGQPQHF

D gene: -
J gene: TRBJ1-2
clone size: -
V gene: TRBV30
CDR3 DNA: TGTGCCTGGGAAAGACGGCTGACCTATGGCTACACCTTC
CDR3 protein: CAWERRLTYGYTF

D gene: -
J gene: TRBJ2-3
clone size: -
V gene: TRBV18
CDR3 DNA: TGTGCCAGCTCACCAGGGGCTAGCGAGGCAGATACGCAGTATTTT
CDR3 protein: CASSPGASEADTQYF

D gene: -
J gene: TRBJ2-3
clone size: -
V gene: TRBV10-1
CDR3 DNA: TGCGCCAGCAGTGGTGTCGCTCCAGATACGCAGTATTTT
CDR3 protein: CASSGVAPDTQYF

D gene: -
J gene: TRBJ1-5
clone size: -
V gene: TRBV21-1
CDR3 DNA: TGTGCCAGCAGCGTCCGGACAGACCATCAGCCCCAGCATTTT
CDR3 protein: CASSVRTDHQPQHF

D gene: TRBD1
J gene: TRBJ2-3
clone size: -
V gene: TRBV28
CDR3 DNA: TGTGCCAGCAGCGGACAGGGTGATACGCAGTATTTT
CDR3 protein: CASSGQGDTQYF

D gene: -
J gene: TRBJ2-5
clone size: -
V gene: TRBV11-3
CDR3 DNA: TGTGCCAGCAGCGGCCGGACAGAAGAGACCCAGTACTTC
CDR3 protein: CASSGRTEETQYF

D gene: TRBD2
J gene: TRBJ2-5
clone size: once
V gene: TRBV7-2
CDR3 DNA: TGTGCCAGCAGATCAACTAGCGGGAGGAAGACCCAGTACTTC
CDR3 protein: CASRSTSGRKTQYF

D gene: TRBD2
J gene: TRBJ2-2
clone size: -
V gene: TRBV3-1/TRBV3-2
CDR3 DNA: TGTGCCAGCAGCCTAGCGGGGAGTGGCACCGGGGAGCTGTTTTTT
CDR3 protein: CASSLAGSGTGELFF

D gene: TRBD1
J gene: TRBJ1-1
clone size: -
V gene: TRBV13
CDR3 DNA: TGTGCCAGCAGCTTAGGCACAGGGGGAACTGAAGCTTTCTTT
CDR3 protein: CASSLGTGGTEAFF

D gene: -
J gene: TRBJ2-1
clone size: -
V gene: TRBV5-1
CDR3 DNA: TGCGCCAGCAGCTTGGGCGTCGGTTCCTACAATGAGCAGTTCTTC
CDR3 protein: CASSLGVGSYNEQFF

D gene: -
J gene: TRBJ1-1
clone size: -
V gene: TRBV27
CDR3 DNA: TGTGCCAGCAGTTTTCGGGGGGCAGAAGCTTTCTTT
CDR3 protein: CASSFRGAEAFF

D gene: -
J gene: TRBJ2-5
clone size: few
V gene: TRBV2
CDR3 DNA: TGTGCCAGCAGAGAGAGAGCGGTGGCAGGGTCTATGGTTCAGTACTTC
CDR3 protein: CASRERAVAGSMVQYF

D gene: TRBD2
J gene: TRBJ2-7
clone size: -
V gene: TRBV30
CDR3 DNA: TGTGCCTGGAGTACTAGCGGGAGAGTCCTCGAGCAGTACTTC
CDR3 protein: CAWSTSGRVLEQYF

D gene: -
J gene: TRBJ2-1
clone size: -
V gene: TRBV15
CDR3 DNA: TGTGCCACCAGAGGGCCTCTAGCGCCCGACTCCTACAATGAGCAGTTCTTC
CDR3 protein: CATRGPLAPDSYNEQFF

D gene: -
J gene: TRBJ1-5
clone size: once
V gene: TRBV28
CDR3 DNA: TGTGCCAGCAGTTTAGGGGGGGCTGGACAGCCCCAGCATTTT
CDR3 protein: CASSLGGAGQPQHF

D gene: -
J gene: TRBJ2-7
clone size: -
V gene: TRBV4-1
CDR3 DNA: TGCGCCAGCAGCCCAGTTTTCGGGAGAAGCTCCTACGAGCAGTACTTC
CDR3 protein: CASSPVFGRSSYEQYF

D gene: TRBD2
J gene: TRBJ2-2
clone size: once
V gene: TRBV18
CDR3 DNA: TGTGCCAGCTCAAGCAGCGAAGCGGGAGCGTCCGGGGAGCTGTTTTTT
CDR3 protein: CASSSSEAGASGELFF

D gene: -
J gene: TRBJ2-2
clone size: once
V gene: TRBV27
CDR3 DNA: TGTGCCAGCAGTTTAAGTAACAGGGCAAACGGGGAGCTGTTTTTT
CDR3 protein: CASSLSNRANGELFF

D gene: -
J gene: TRBJ1-5
clone size: -
V gene: TRBV25-1
CDR3 DNA: TGTGCCAGCAGTGACCATCATAGCAATCAGCCCCAGCATTTT
CDR3 protein: CASSDHHSNQPQHF

D gene: -
J gene: TRBJ2-7
clone size: -
V gene: TRBV7-6
CDR3 DNA: TGTGCCAGCAGCTTAGCCTACGTTGGAGGGCCAGGCGGGAACGAGCAGTACTTC
CDR3 protein: CASSLAYVGGPGGNEQYF

D gene: -
J gene: TRBJ1-2
clone size: -
V gene: TRBV27
CDR3 DNA: TGTGCCAGCAGTTCAACCTTCGAATATTCGGCTGGCTACACCTTC
CDR3 protein: CASSSTFEYSAGYTF

D gene: -
J gene: TRBJ1-4
clone size: -
V gene: TRBV9
CDR3 DNA: TGTGCCAGCAGCCGAGGGCTTGGGGCAACTAATGAAAAACTGTTTTTT
CDR3 protein: CASSRGLGATNEKLFF

D gene: -
J gene: TRBJ1-2
clone size: -
V gene: TRBV30
CDR3 DNA: TGTGCCTGGAACGGGGACCCCCTAGGGAACTATGGCTACACCTTC
CDR3 protein: CAWNGDPLGNYGYTF

D gene: TRBD1
J gene: TRBJ1-1
clone size: -
V gene: TRBV30
CDR3 DNA: TGTGCCGGGAGGGGGCGGACTGAAGCTTTCTTT
CDR3 protein: CAGRGRTEAFF

D gene: -
J gene: TRBJ1-2
clone size: -
V gene: TRBV28
CDR3 DNA: TGTGCCAGCAGTTTTCAGGGCTACACCTTC
CDR3 protein: CASSFQGYTF

D gene: -
J gene: TRBJ1-4
clone size: -
V gene: TRBV7-9
CDR3 DNA: TGTGCCAGCAGCTTAGGGTGGGAAGGTGAAAAACTGTTTTTT
CDR3 protein: CASSLGWEGEKLFF

D gene: -
J gene: TRBJ2-5
clone size: -
V gene: TRBV9
CDR3 DNA: TGTGCCAGCAGCGTATGGGATGGACAAAAAGAGACCCAGTACTTC
CDR3 protein: CASSVWDGQKETQYF

D gene: TRBD1
J gene: TRBJ1-5
clone size: -
V gene: TRBV5-1
CDR3 DNA: TGCGCCAGCAGCCCCGGGACAGGGGGCTCGAGCAATCAGCCCCAGCATTTT
CDR3 protein: CASSPGTGGSSNQPQHF

D gene: -
J gene: TRBJ2-3
clone size: -
V gene: TRBV25-1
CDR3 DNA: TGTGCCAGCAGTCCTTCCCGGGCCACAGATACGCAGTATTTT
CDR3 protein: CASSPSRATDTQYF

D gene: -
J gene: TRBJ1-5
clone size: -
V gene: TRBV19
CDR3 DNA: TGTGCCAGTAGTTTGCTGACCGGGACACCATCGAATCAGCCCCAGCATTTT
CDR3 protein: CASSLLTGTPSNQPQHF

D gene: TRBD2
J gene: TRBJ2-5
clone size: -
V gene: TRBV7-7
CDR3 DNA: TGTGCCAGCAGCTTGAGTAGCGGGAGGGGAGAGACCCAGTACTTC
CDR3 protein: CASSLSSGRGETQYF

D gene: -
J gene: TRBJ1-2
clone size: -
V gene: TRBV5-1
CDR3 DNA: TGCGCCAGCACGGGGGGTTATGGCTACACCTTC
CDR3 protein: CASTGGYGYTF

D gene: -
J gene: TRBJ2-3
clone size: -
V gene: TRBV9
CDR3 DNA: TGTGCCAGCAGCGTAGTAGGCTACACAGATACGCAGTATTTT
CDR3 protein: CASSVVGYTDTQYF

D gene: -
J gene: TRBJ1-6
clone size: once
V gene: TRBV27
CDR3 DNA: TGTGCCAGCAGTATGGGTAGGGCGGCCTATAATTCACCCCTCCACTTT
CDR3 protein: CASSMGRAAYNSPLHF

D gene: -
J gene: TRBJ1-2
clone size: -
V gene: TRBV6-5
CDR3 DNA: TGTGCCAGCAGTTCAACTGGGTTTAACTATGGCTACACCTTC
CDR3 protein: CASSSTGFNYGYTF

D gene: TRBD2
J gene: TRBJ2-1
clone size: -
V gene: TRBV19
CDR3 DNA: TGTGCCAGCCAGCGGGGGGGCCACAATGAGCAGTTCTTC
CDR3 protein: CASQRGGHNEQFF

D gene: -
J gene: TRBJ1-5
clone size: medium-sized
V gene: TRBV19
CDR3 DNA: TGTGCCAGTACGGGGGTTACCCGCAATCAGCCCCAGCATTTT
CDR3 protein: CASTGVTRNQPQHF

D gene: -
J gene: TRBJ1-6
clone size: -
V gene: TRBV29-1
CDR3 DNA: TGCAGCGCCGAGGGAGGACTCGAGGGCTCACCCCTCCACTTT
CDR3 protein: CSAEGGLEGSPLHF

D gene: -
J gene: TRBJ1-5
clone size: -
V gene: TRBV18
CDR3 DNA: TGTGCCAGCGCCGTATATGAGGGACAGCCCCAGCATTTT
CDR3 protein: CASAVYEGQPQHF

D gene: TRBD1
J gene: TRBJ1-1
clone size: -
V gene: TRBV2
CDR3 DNA: TGTGCCAGCGGCAGACAGGGCCACACTGAAGCTTTCTTT
CDR3 protein: CASGRQGHTEAFF